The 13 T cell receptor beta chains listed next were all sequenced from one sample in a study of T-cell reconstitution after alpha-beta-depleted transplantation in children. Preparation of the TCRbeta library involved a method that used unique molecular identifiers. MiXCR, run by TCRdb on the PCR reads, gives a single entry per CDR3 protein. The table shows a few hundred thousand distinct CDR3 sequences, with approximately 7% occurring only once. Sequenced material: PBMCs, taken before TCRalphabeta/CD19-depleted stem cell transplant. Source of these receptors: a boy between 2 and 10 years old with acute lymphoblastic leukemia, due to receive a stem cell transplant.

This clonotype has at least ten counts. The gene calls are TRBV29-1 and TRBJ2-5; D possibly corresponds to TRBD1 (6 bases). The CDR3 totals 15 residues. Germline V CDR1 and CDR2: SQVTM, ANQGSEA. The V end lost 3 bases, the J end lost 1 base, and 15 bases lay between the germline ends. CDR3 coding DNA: TGCAGCGTTGACCGTCTACAGGGCTCCCAAGAGACCCAGTACTTC. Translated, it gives CSVDRLQGSQETQYF.

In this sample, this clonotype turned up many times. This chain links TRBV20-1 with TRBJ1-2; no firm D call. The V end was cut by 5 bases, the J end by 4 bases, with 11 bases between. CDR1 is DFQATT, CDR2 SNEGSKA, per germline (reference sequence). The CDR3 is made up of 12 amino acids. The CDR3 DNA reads TGCAGTGCTTCCTCACGCGGCTATGGCTACACCTTC. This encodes CSASSRGYGYTF.

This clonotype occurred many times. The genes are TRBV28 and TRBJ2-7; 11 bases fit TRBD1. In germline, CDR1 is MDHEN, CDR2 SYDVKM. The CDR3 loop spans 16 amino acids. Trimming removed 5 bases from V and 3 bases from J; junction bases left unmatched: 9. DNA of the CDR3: TGTGCCAGCAGTGGACAGGGGGCGGCCGCCCTCTACGAGCAGTACTTC. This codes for CASSGQGAAALYEQYF.

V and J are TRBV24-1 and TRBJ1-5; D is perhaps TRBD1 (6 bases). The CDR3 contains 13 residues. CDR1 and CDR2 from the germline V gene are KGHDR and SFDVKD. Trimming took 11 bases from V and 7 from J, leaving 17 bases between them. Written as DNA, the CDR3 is TGTGCCATCGGAGACAGGTTCGGGCAGCCCCAGCATTTT. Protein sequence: CAIGDRFGQPQHF.

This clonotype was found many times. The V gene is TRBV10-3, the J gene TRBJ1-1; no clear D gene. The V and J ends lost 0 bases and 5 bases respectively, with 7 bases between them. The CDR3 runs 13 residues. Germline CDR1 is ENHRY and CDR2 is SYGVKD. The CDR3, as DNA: TGTGCCATCAGTGAGTCAGGAGGTACTGAAGCTTTCTTT. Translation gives CAISESGGTEAFF.

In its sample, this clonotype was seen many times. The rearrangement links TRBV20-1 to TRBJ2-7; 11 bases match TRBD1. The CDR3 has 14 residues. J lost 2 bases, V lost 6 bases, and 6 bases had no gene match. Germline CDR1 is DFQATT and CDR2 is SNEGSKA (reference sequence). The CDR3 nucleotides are TGCAGTGCATATGGACAGGGGGCACCCTACGAGCAGTACTTC. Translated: CSAYGQGAPYEQYF.

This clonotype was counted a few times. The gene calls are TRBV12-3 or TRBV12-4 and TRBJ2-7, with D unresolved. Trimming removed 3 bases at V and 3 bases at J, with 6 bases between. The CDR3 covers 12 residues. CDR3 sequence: CASSFILYEQYF. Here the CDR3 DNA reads TGTGCCAGCAGTTTTATACTCTACGAGCAGTACTTC.

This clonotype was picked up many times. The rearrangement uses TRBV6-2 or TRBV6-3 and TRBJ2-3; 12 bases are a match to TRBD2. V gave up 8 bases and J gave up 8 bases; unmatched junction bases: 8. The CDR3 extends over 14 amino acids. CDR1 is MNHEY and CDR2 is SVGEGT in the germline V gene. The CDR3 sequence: CASEPSGRAGTQYF. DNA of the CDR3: TGTGCCAGCGAGCCTAGCGGGAGGGCCGGTACGCAGTATTTT.

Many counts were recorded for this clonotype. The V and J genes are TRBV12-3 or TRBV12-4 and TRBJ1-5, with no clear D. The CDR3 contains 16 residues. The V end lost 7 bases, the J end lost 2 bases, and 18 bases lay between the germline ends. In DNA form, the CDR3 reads TGTGCCAGCACCAAAGGGCGGGAGGTCGGCAATCAGCCCCAGCATTTT. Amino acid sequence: CASTKGREVGNQPQHF.

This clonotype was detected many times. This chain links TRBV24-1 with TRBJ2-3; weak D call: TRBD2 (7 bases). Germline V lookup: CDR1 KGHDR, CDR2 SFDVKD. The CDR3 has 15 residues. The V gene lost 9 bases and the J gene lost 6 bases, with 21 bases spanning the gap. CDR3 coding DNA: TGTGCCACCGGAGTGGGGGCGGGGGAGAAGGATACGCAGTATTTT. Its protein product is CATGVGAGEKDTQYF.

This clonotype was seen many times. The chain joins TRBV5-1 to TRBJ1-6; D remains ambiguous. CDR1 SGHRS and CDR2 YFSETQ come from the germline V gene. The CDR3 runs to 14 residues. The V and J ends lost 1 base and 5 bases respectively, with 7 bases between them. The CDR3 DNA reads TGCGCCAGCAGCTTGAGCGGGAATAATTCACCCCTCCACTTT. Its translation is CASSLSGNNSPLHF.

CDR3 in DNA: TGTGCCAGCAGCTTACGGGACGGAAATAAATCCCAGTTCTACGAGCAGTACTTC. The encoded protein is CASSLRDGNKSQFYEQYF. The chain is built from TRBV11-1 and TRBJ2-7; the D call may be TRBD1 or TRBD2 (5 bases each). The V gene lost 2 bases and the J gene lost 3 bases, with 23 bases spanning the gap. Per the germline V gene, CDR1 is SGHAT and CDR2 is FQDESV (reference sequence). The CDR3 consists of 18 residues.

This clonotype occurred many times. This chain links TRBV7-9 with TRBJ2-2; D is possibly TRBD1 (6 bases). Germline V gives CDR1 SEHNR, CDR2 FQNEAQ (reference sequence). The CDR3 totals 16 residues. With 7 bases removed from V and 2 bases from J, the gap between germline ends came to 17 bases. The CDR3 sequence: CASIPSGTINTGELFF. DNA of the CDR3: TGTGCCAGCATACCTTCCGGGACAATCAACACCGGGGAGCTGTTTTTT. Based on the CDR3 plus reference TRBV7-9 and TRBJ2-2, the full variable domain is DTGVSQNPRHKITKRGQNVTFRCDPISEHNRLYWYRQTLGQGPEFLTYFQNEAQLEKSRLLSDRFSAERPKGSFSTLEIQRTEQGDSAMYLCASIPSGTINTGELFFGEGSRLTVL.